A selection of T cell receptor beta chains follows, all from one sample in a study of shared clonotypes between healthy human individuals. Sequenced by immunoSEQ multiplex PCR; TCRdb stores in-frame clones only, minus some. Of about 1 million clones listed, about 75% are singletons. Sequenced sample: memory CD4+ T cells sorted from blood. The receptor set was obtained from a man aged 18-30 years in good health. CDR3s leave out the opening cysteine and the closing phenylalanine or tryptophan. A D gene is named only where the DNA matches it firmly.

v_gene | d_gene | CDR3aa
TRBV11-2 | TRBD2 | ASSLLAGGSYEQY
TRBV10-1 | TRBD2 | ASSETSGGAVGELF
TRBV6-1 | - | ASRGPGEQY
TRBV9 | TRBD2 | ASSVGGSGSRETQY
TRBV6-5 | - | ASSNQGGDEKLF
TRBV6-1 | - | ASIPELRNTEAF
TRBV10-2 | - | ASSDLYQPQH
TRBV2 | TRBD1 | ASRTGIPYEQY
TRBV12-5 | - | ASGLAQGANYGYT
TRBV5-1 | - | ASSSGPSNYGYT
TRBV4-2 | TRBD2 | ASSQVSGGPGDTQY
TRBV4-1 | - | ASSHEGLQF
TRBV5-6 | TRBD2 | ASSLDSGSSTGELF
TRBV5-1 | TRBD2 | ASSLGVLAGEEQF
TRBV19 | - | ASSMYGSAF
TRBV5-4 | TRBD2 | ASSFGLGSNEQF
TRBV4-3 | TRBD2 | ASSQEFRAGVGAGELF
TRBV4-2 | - | ASSQASPGQQRTDTQY
TRBV19 | TRBD1 | ASSIFRDRRSMNTEAF
TRBV10-3 | TRBD1 | AIRGDRDNYGYT
TRBV4-2 | - | ASSQPGDTGELF
TRBV15 | - | ASRSSNSNYGYT
TRBV10-2 | - | ASSGGISTDTQY
TRBV5-1 | - | ASSPRPRADTQY
TRBV27 | TRBD1 | ASSLSVTPLRTGQETQY
TRBV19 | - | ATTEGPSGNTIY
TRBV5-1 | - | ASSFMALNTGELF
TRBV11-3 | TRBD2 | ASSPTSGGPQY
TRBV7-9 | - | ASLAGLTTEAF
TRBV6-5 | - | ASSYSRHETQY
TRBV18 | TRBD2 | ASSPARLATDTQY
TRBV5-1 | - | ASSFQGFADTQY
TRBV7-9 | - | ASSFDAATEAF
TRBV5-6 | - | ASSLDNYGYT
TRBV5-1 | - | ASSRAGVGNYGYT
TRBV30 | TRBD2 | AWSSGLAGEGEQF
TRBV5-1 | - | ASSLGDVGTSPLH
TRBV18 | TRBD1 | ASSPLGQPNSPLH
TRBV29-1 | - | SVSGPRRYEQF
TRBV4-1 | - | ASSQESKRGRADNYGYT
TRBV6-1 | TRBD2 | ASSPRGGQEDTQY
TRBV5-1 | - | ASSLLPSGANVLT
TRBV30 | - | AWSVWKSGNPFYQPQH
TRBV7-6 | - | ASSLGLVGEQY
TRBV15 | - | ATSRVIRGEQY
TRBV19 | TRBD1 | ASSIVPLTGAQETQY
TRBV6-6 | - | ASSYGSGNSPLH
TRBV10-3 | - | AISDFSKSYEQY
TRBV5-1 | TRBD2 | ASSLGGSRLAGGGTYEQY
TRBV25-1 | - | ASSDVSKNTEAF
TRBV19 | TRBD2 | ASSQLAGDYEQY
TRBV6-1 | - | ASSDLNWGRVAEQY
TRBV2 | - | ASSAEASTNYEQY
TRBV6-5 | - | ASNLQMNTEAF